The 26 T cell receptor beta chains given below trace back to one sample, sequenced in a study of T cell responses to AZD1222 COVID-19 vaccine. Clones were read by immunoSEQ multiplex PCR, and TCRdb kept only the in-frame ones, dropping some. This table has around 170,000 clones, around 90% appearing once. The material sequenced was peripheral blood, taken 28 days after the second AZD1222 dose. These receptors were obtained from an adult who received the AZD1222 COVID-19 vaccine.

The chain is built from TRBV30 and TRBJ1-5, with 8 bases aligning to TRBD1. Germline loops: CDR1 GTSNPN, CDR2 SVGIG (reference sequence). The V gene end was trimmed by 4 bases and the J gene end by 6 bases; junction bases not matched to a gene: 8. The CDR3 sequence is 14 residues long. CDR3 protein: CAWTAGGMGQPQHF. Here the CDR3 DNA reads TGTGCCTGGACCGCAGGGGGCATGGGTCAGCCCCAGCATTTT.

The chain carries TRBV15 and TRBJ1-5, with D possibly TRBD1 on 6 matching bases. The CDR3 runs 15 residues. Looked up from germline, CDR1 is LNHNV and CDR2 is YYDKDF (reference sequence). Trimming pared 9 bases from V and 4 bases from J, leaving 19 bases between. The CDR3 DNA is TGTGCCACTAACGTCCACGGGACACCTAATCAGCCCCAGCATTTT. This gives the protein CATNVHGTPNQPQHF. Full variable domain (rest looked up from reference TRBV15 and TRBJ1-5): DAMVIQNPRYQVTQFGKPVTLSCSQTLNHNVMYWYQQKSSQAPKLLFHYYDKDFNNEADTPDNFQSRRPNTSFCFLDIRSPGLGDTAMYLCATNVHGTPNQPQHFGDGTRLSIL.

This chain joins TRBV4-3 and TRBJ2-1; 8 bases agree with TRBD1. Germline V CDR1 and CDR2: LGHNA, YSLEER. Losses at the gene ends were 3 bases for V and 4 bases for J; bases not matched to a gene: 8. This CDR3 has 16 amino acids. CDR3 DNA sequence: TGCGCCAGCAGCCAGTCAGACAGGGGACGTTACAATGAGCAGTTCTTC. As protein: CASSQSDRGRYNEQFF.

V and J are TRBV10-1 and TRBJ2-7; D uncertain. Trimming shortened V by 2 bases and J by 0 bases, and 8 bases separated the two germline ends. The CDR3 is made up of 14 amino acids. The germline gives CDR1 WNHNN, CDR2 SYGVQD (reference sequence). The CDR3 nucleotides are TGCGCCAGCAGTGAGGTGGACCGCTCCTACGAGCAGTACTTC. The encoded protein is CASSEVDRSYEQYF.

The V and J genes are TRBV5-1 and TRBJ1-2; maybe TRBD1 (6 bases). Germline CDR1 reads SGHRS; CDR2 reads YFSETQ. Trimming removed 5 bases at V and 8 bases at J, with 19 bases between. This CDR3 has 14 residues. CDR3 nucleotide sequence: TGCGCCAGCAGGCGGCCACAGGGAGGAGGCGGCTACACCTTC. This translates into CASRRPQGGGGYTF.

This CDR3 is CASSLSSFDSAGPKGYEQYF. The CDR3 nucleotides read TGTGCCAGCAGTTTATCAAGTTTCGACAGTGCCGGACCAAAAGGCTACGAGCAGTACTTC. V usage is TRBV27 and J usage is TRBJ2-7, with a possible D match to TRBD1 (5 bases). The ends were cut back, 0 bases at V and 3 bases at J, with 27 bases in the middle. This CDR3 spans 20 amino acids. The V gene's germline CDR1 is MNHEY and CDR2 SMNVEV (reference sequence).

CDR3 sequence (DNA): TGTGCCAGCAGCTCCGGGACTAGCACAGATACGCAGTATTTT. It specifies CASSSGTSTDTQYF. V and J are TRBV7-3 and TRBJ2-3, with D perhaps TRBD2 (6 bases). The CDR3 sequence is 14 residues long. V was clipped by 4 bases and J by 0 bases, with 8 bases between them. Germline CDR1 and CDR2: SGHTA and FQGTGA.

The chain employs TRBV10-3 and TRBJ1-2, with D tentatively TRBD1 (5 bases). V was pared by 6 bases and J by 5 bases, with 16 bases between. Germline lookup yields CDR1 ENHRY and CDR2 SYGVKD. CDR3 length: 14 amino acids. CDR3 amino acids: CAIRGQGAGYGYTF. The CDR3 nucleotides read TGTGCCATCAGAGGGCAGGGCGCCGGGTATGGCTACACCTTC.

The J gene is TRBJ1-3, the V gene TRBV4-2; possibly TRBD1 for D (5 bases). V lost 4 bases and J 0 bases, leaving 16 bases between the germline ends. Per the germline V gene, CDR1 is LGHNA and CDR2 is YNFKEQ. CDR3 length: 17 amino acids. DNA for the CDR3: TGTGCCAGCAGCCCCAGGGACGGAGCCCCCTCTGGAAACACCATATATTTT. Its translation: CASSPRDGAPSGNTIYF.

V is TRBV11-3 and J is TRBJ2-3; D assignment may be TRBD1 or TRBD2 (6 bases each). CDR1 and CDR2 (germline): SGHNT, YENEEA. Trimming took 5 bases from V and 0 from J, leaving 15 bases between them. This CDR3 comprises 16 residues. As DNA, the CDR3 is TGTGCCAGCAGCCGAGGGGGGTGGTCTAGCACAGATACGCAGTATTTT. It yields the protein CASSRGGWSSTDTQYF.

The chain couples TRBV29-1 to TRBJ2-7; TRBD1 is a possible D gene (5 bases). The CDR3 totals 13 residues. CDR1 and CDR2 (germline): SQVTM, ANQGSEA. Trimming pared 2 bases from V and 0 bases from J, leaving 8 bases between. The CDR3 nucleotides are TGCAGCGTTGAAATGGACACCTCCTACGAGCAGTACTTC. The encoded protein is CSVEMDTSYEQYF.

This chain joins TRBV10-3 and TRBJ1-1, with a weak D call TRBD1 (6 bases). CDR1 ENHRY and CDR2 SYGVKD come from the germline V gene. The CDR3 is made up of 12 amino acids. Trimming removed 6 bases at V and 3 bases at J, with 8 bases between. The CDR3 region has the DNA TGTGCCATCAGGGGGGCGGACACTGAAGCTTTCTTT. Translation: CAIRGADTEAFF.

The chain combines TRBV6-1 with TRBJ2-1; no firm D call. CDR3 length: 14 residues. CDR1 and CDR2 from the germline V gene are MNHNS and SASEGT. V was trimmed by 2 bases and J by 6 bases, leaving 11 bases between them. In nucleotides, the CDR3 is TGTGCCAGCAGTGAATTGGGCTCCGGCAATGAGCAGTTCTTC. Its protein product is CASSELGSGNEQFF.

The chain recombines TRBV5-6 with TRBJ2-3; D gene ambiguous. The CDR3 covers 15 residues. Germline values: CDR1 SGHDT, CDR2 YYEEEE. With 0 bases removed from V and 1 base from J, the gap between germline ends came to 9 bases. The CDR3 loop reads CASSLDGPRTDTQYF. CDR3 nucleotides: TGTGCCAGCAGCTTGGATGGGCCACGCACAGATACGCAGTATTTT.

This chain uses TRBV4-2 with TRBJ1-2; 7 bases agree with TRBD1. Germline V gene sequence: CDR1 LGHNA, CDR2 YNFKEQ. With V trimmed by 0 bases and J by 8 bases, 9 bases remained unmatched. The length of the CDR3 is 15 residues. This CDR3 reads CASSQEGNRGEGYTF. CDR3 sequence (DNA): TGTGCCAGCAGCCAAGAGGGGAACAGGGGTGAAGGCTACACCTTC.

The chain employs TRBV29-1 and TRBJ1-3; D not certain. Germline-derived CDR1 and CDR2 are SQVTM and ANQGSEA. The CDR3 is 15 amino acids. Trimming took 4 bases from V and 2 from J, leaving 15 bases between them. The CDR3 loop is CSVGLGNRPGNTIYF. The CDR3 DNA sequence: TGCAGCGTTGGGCTTGGGAATAGGCCTGGAAACACCATATATTTT.

V gene TRBV2 combines with J gene TRBJ1-1, with D possibly matching TRBD1 (6 bases). The ends were cut back, 7 bases at V and 4 bases at J, with 13 bases in the middle. The CDR3 is 13 amino acids. Per germline, CDR1 SNHLY and CDR2 FYNNEI. The CDR3 sequence is CASTSGEGTEAFF. For the CDR3, the DNA is TGTGCCAGCACCTCAGGGGAGGGCACTGAAGCTTTCTTT.

J is TRBJ1-1 and V is TRBV7-9; 7 nucleotides line up with TRBD1. The CDR3 is made up of 13 amino acids. After removal of 5 bases from V and 3 bases from J, the junction contained 3 bases not matched to a gene. Germline V gene data show CDR1 as SEHNR and CDR2 as FQNEAQ (reference sequence). CDR3 residues: CASSLTGDTEAFF. CDR3 DNA sequence: TGTGCCAGCAGCCTCACAGGGGACACTGAAGCTTTCTTT.

The chain links TRBV19 to TRBJ2-2, with 10 bases identical to TRBD2. Germline values: CDR1 LNHDA, CDR2 SQIVND (reference sequence). V trimming: 7 bases; J trimming: 6 bases; junction bases outside the gene matches: 8. The CDR3 extends over 15 amino acids. CDR3 DNA: TGTGCCAGTATTACTAGCGGGGTAAACGCCGGGGAGCTGTTTTTT. It specifies CASITSGVNAGELFF.

The CDR3 coding sequence is TGTGCCAGCAGCCTCGGAGGGTTCACTGAAGCTTTCTTT. Protein sequence: CASSLGGFTEAFF. The genes are TRBV9 and TRBJ1-1; D call uncertain. Germline lookup yields CDR1 SGDLS and CDR2 YYNGEE. CDR3 length: 13 residues. V gave up 4 bases and J gave up 4 bases, with 11 bases separating them. The complete variable domain, with remaining parts taken from reference TRBV9 and TRBJ1-1, reads DSGVTQTPKHLITATGQRVTLRCSPRSGDLSVYWYQQSLDQGLQFLIQYYNGEERAKGNILERFSAQQFPDLHSELNLSSLELGDSALYFCASSLGGFTEAFFGQGTRLTVV.

The chain employs TRBV28 and TRBJ1-5, with unresolved D. V gave up 6 bases and J gave up 1 base, with 10 bases separating them. CDR1 is MDHEN and CDR2 is SYDVKM in the germline V gene. This CDR3 spans 14 amino acids. CDR3 DNA: TGTGCCAGCAGGGCGACTTGGAGCAATCAGCCCCAGCATTTT. This gives the protein CASRATWSNQPQHF.

This chain links TRBV5-4 with TRBJ2-2; no definite D call. Germline loops: CDR1 SGHNT, CDR2 YYREEE (reference sequence). V was shortened by 3 bases and J by 5 bases, with 2 bases between the two germline ends. The CDR3 length is 11 residues. The CDR3 region has the DNA TGTGCCAGCAGCTCTACCGGGGAGCTGTTTTTT. Its protein is CASSSTGELFF.

The chain uses TRBV5-1 and TRBJ1-3; TRBD1 aligns across 7 bases. Trimming removed 0 bases from V and 4 bases from J; junction bases left unmatched: 7. Looked up from germline, CDR1 is SGHRS and CDR2 is YFSETQ. The CDR3 is 16 amino acids. CDR3 coding DNA: TGCGCCAGCAGCTTGGGAGACAGGGAAGGAGGAAACACCATATATTTT. Translating gives CASSLGDREGGNTIYF.

The chain employs TRBV11-2 and TRBJ1-2; D not resolved. The length of the CDR3 is 15 residues. Between the trimmed V and J ends, which lost 4 bases and 0 bases, there was a span of 12 bases. Germline-derived CDR1 and CDR2 are SGHAT and FQNNGV. This CDR3 reads CASSSIGSSNYGYTF. CDR3 in DNA: TGTGCCAGCAGCTCTATCGGAAGTTCTAACTATGGCTACACCTTC.

CDR3 sequence: CASSPRNTGELFF. The CDR3 nucleotides are TGTGCCAGCAGCCCACGGAACACCGGGGAGCTGTTTTTT. The chain recombines TRBV7-2 with TRBJ2-2; D is uncertain. Trimming took off 5 bases at V and 1 base at J, with 5 bases between the two ends. Per the germline V gene, CDR1 is SGHTA and CDR2 is FQGNSA. There are 13 residues in the CDR3.

This clone was counted a single time. The V and J genes are TRBV6-5 and TRBJ1-1; 9 nucleotides line up with TRBD1. Germline lookup yields CDR1 MNHEY and CDR2 SVGAGI. J was trimmed by 5 bases and V by 4 bases; bases with no gene match: 5. CDR3 size: 14 residues. CDR3 loop: CASSLTGGWTEAFF. The CDR3 DNA reads as TGTGCCAGCAGTTTAACAGGGGGCTGGACTGAAGCTTTCTTT.